This T cell receptor beta chain comes out of a study of vaccination and CD4 T cells after COVID-19. Sequenced with the Oncomine TCR Beta short-read assay was DNA taken from cultured CD4+ T cells. TCRdb reprocessed the PCR reads via MiXCR and lists one record per CDR3 protein. This table has approximately 19,000 distinct CDR3 sequences, 45% to 60% appearing once. After removal of 3 bases from V and 6 bases from J, the junction contained 15 bases not matched to a gene. The length of the CDR3 is 17 residues. The germline CDR1 and CDR2 sequences are SGHRS and YFSETQ. On this clonotype: Its target is not known.

Stated treatment: approximately 9-day PBMC culture with coronavirus spike peptide pools or control peptides (ViraFEST assay). The receptor comes from a human donor who had recovered from COVID-19. Material: CD4+ T cells from blood, cultured in vitro. The genes are TRBV5-1 and TRBJ1-2; the match to TRBD1 covers 9 bases. CDR3 amino acids: CASSWGDVGQGGHGYTF. The CDR3 nucleotides are TGCGCCAGCAGCTGGGGGGACGTGGGACAGGGTGGACATGGCTACACCTTC.